This T cell receptor beta chain was captured in a study of blood T cell repertoires in COVID-19. Study summary: Whether acute or convalescent, the COVID-19 samples came from the United States, Italy and Spain. T cells, B-cell-depleted T cells, or PBMCs provided the cDNA or gDNA that served as material.

Followed over time, Seattle patients had been enrolled while infection was active. There are 13 residues in the CDR3. The ends were cut back, 7 bases at V and 1 base at J, with 10 bases in the middle. Germline CDR1 MNHEY, CDR2 SVGAGI. This clone has just a few counts. Original analysis: Estimates of nucleated cell counts were drawn from the amplification of reference gene primers. Data came from immunoSEQ multiplex PCR; TCRdb stores just in-frame clones and leaves some out. V and J calls and clone size follow that table, whereas D and trimming were derived from the DNA. The sample yields around 200,000 clones, 80% to 85% seen once.

The specimen sequenced was peripheral blood. This receptor was taken from a woman in her 40s with COVID-19, enrolled during active disease. V usage is TRBV6-5 and J usage is TRBJ1-1; D ambiguous. CDR3 loop: CASTYTANTEAFF. CDR3 nucleotides: TGTGCCAGCACCTATACAGCGAACACTGAAGCTTTCTTT.